This TCR beta chain was sequenced during a study of cytomegalovirus exposure and HLA in healthy donors. The PCR used 60 Vbeta and 13 Jbeta primers. Only in-frame clones appear in the TCRdb table, and some are missing; sequencing was by immunoSEQ multiplex PCR. This sample has approximately 200,000 clones, with 79% found just once. General study findings and limits: A few chains tied to CMV proved CMV antigen-specific in vitro.

This CDR3 contains 13 residues. The germline CDR1 and CDR2 sequences are SNHLY and FYNNEI. V gave up 5 bases and J gave up 10 bases, with 15 bases separating them. Comments on this clone: As yet, its antigen is unknown.

The sequence derives from a woman aged 30 to 39 in good health and CMV-seropositive. The chain couples TRBV2 to TRBJ2-1, with D tentatively TRBD1 (6 bases). The sequencing input was PBMCs. CDR3 in DNA: TGTGCCAGCAGTCTTATTACAGGGATCGAGCAGTTCTTC. As protein: CASSLITGIEQFF. Looking up the rest from reference TRBV2 and TRBJ2-1 gives the full variable domain: EPEVTQTPSHQVTQMGQEVILRCVPISNHLYFYWYRQILGQKVEFLVSFYNNEISEKSEIFDDQFSVERPDGSNFTLKIRSTKLEDSAMYFCASSLITGIEQFFGPGTRLTVL.